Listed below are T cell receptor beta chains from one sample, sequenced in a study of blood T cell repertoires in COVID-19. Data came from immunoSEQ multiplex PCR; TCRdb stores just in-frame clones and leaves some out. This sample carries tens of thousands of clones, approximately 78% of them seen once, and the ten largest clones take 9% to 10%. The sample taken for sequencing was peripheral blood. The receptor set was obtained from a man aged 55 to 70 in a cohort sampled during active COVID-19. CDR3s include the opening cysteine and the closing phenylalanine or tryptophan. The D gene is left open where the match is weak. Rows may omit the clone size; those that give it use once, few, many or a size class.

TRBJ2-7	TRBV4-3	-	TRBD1	CASSQGPGQEDYEQYF	TGCGCCAGCAGCCAGGGCCCGGGACAGGAAGACTACGAGCAGTACTTC
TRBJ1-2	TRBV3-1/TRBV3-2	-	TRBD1	CASSEDYRGRDGYTF	TGTGCCAGCAGCGAGGATTACAGGGGGCGGGATGGCTACACCTTC
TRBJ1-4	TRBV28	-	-	CASSPWESEKLFF	TGTGCCAGCAGTCCATGGGAGTCCGAAAAACTGTTTTTT
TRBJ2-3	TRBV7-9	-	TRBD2	CASSSGLAGGKSDTQYF	TGTGCCAGCAGCTCAGGACTAGCGGGGGGCAAGTCAGATACGCAGTATTTT
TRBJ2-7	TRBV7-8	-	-	CASSLGPIYEQYF	TGTGCCAGCAGCTTAGGGCCCATCTACGAGCAGTACTTC
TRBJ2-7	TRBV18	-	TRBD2	CASSPGTSGRNHEQYF	TGTGCCAGCTCACCCGGGACTAGCGGGAGGAACCACGAGCAGTACTTC
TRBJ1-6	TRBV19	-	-	CASSIYPESPLHF	TGTGCCAGTAGTATTTATCCAGAATCACCCCTCCACTTT
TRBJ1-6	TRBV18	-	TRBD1	CASSPLGQGDSPLHF	TGTGCCAGCTCACCCCTAGGACAGGGTGACTCACCCCTCCACTTT
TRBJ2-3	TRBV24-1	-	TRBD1	CATGTERTDTQYF	TGTGCCACCGGGACAGAACGCACAGATACGCAGTATTTT
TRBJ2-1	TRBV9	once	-	CASSVGSYNEQFF	TGTGCCAGCAGCGTCGGTAGCTACAATGAGCAGTTCTTC
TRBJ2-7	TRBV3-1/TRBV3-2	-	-	CASSPRSRSEQYF	TGTGCCAGCAGCCCTCGATCCCGGAGCGAGCAGTACTTC
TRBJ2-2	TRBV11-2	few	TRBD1	CASSSPGTGTAGELFF	TGTGCCAGCAGCTCCCCCGGGACAGGGACGGCCGGGGAGCTGTTTTTT
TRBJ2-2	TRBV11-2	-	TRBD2	CASRIAAGRTGELFF	TGTGCCAGCAGGATAGCGGCCGGGAGGACCGGGGAGCTGTTTTTT
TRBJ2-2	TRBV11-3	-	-	CASSRDPPRRTGELFF	TGTGCCAGCAGCCGGGATCCGCCACGAAGGACCGGGGAGCTGTTTTTT
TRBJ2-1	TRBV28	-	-	CASSLFAAVDNEQFF	TGTGCCAGCAGTTTATTCGCGGCCGTGGACAATGAGCAGTTCTTC
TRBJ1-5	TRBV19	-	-	CASSIVGARSNQPQHF	TGTGCCAGTAGTATAGTTGGGGCTCGGAGCAATCAGCCCCAGCATTTT
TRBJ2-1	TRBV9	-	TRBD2	CASSVGTRGNEQFF	TGTGCCAGCAGCGTAGGGACTAGGGGTAATGAGCAGTTCTTC
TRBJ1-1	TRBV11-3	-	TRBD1	CASSSQGAMANTEAFF	TGTGCCAGCAGCTCACAGGGGGCAATGGCGAACACTGAAGCTTTCTTT
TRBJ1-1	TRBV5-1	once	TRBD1	CASSMEGQSNTEAFF	TGCGCCAGCAGCATGGAGGGACAGTCCAACACTGAAGCTTTCTTT
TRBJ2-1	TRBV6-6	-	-	CASTRGTANEQFF	TGTGCCAGCACCCGGGGTACTGCAAATGAGCAGTTCTTC
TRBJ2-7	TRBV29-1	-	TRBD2	CSVATSGSWSYEQYF	TGCAGCGTAGCAACTAGCGGGAGTTGGTCCTACGAGCAGTACTTC
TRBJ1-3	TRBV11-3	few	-	CASSSFLRSGNTIYF	TGTGCCAGCAGCTCCTTCCTGCGCTCTGGAAACACCATATATTTT
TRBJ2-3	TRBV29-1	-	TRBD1	CSVGQGSTDTQYF	TGCAGCGTTGGACAGGGCTCCACAGATACGCAGTATTTT
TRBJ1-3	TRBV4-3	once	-	CASSQGQGLNTIYF	TGCGCCAGCAGCCAAGGGCAGGGGTTAAACACCATATATTTT
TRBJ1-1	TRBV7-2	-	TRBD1	CASSLVRGLGMNTEAFF	TGTGCCAGCAGCTTAGTGAGGGGGCTGGGGATGAACACTGAAGCTTTCTTT
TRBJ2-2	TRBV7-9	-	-	CASSLGLPGGTGELFF	TGTGCCAGCAGCCTCGGACTACCCGGAGGGACCGGGGAGCTGTTTTTT
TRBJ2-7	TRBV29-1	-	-	CSVEGRGESYEQYF	TGCAGCGTTGAAGGCAGGGGGGAGTCCTACGAGCAGTACTTC
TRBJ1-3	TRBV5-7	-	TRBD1	CASSLVARTGGSSGNTIYF	TGTGCCAGCAGCTTGGTTGCGCGGACAGGGGGCTCCTCTGGAAACACCATATATTTT
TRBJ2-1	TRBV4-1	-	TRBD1	CASSQDGVGGARNEQFF	TGCGCCAGCAGCCAAGATGGGGTAGGGGGCGCTAGGAATGAGCAGTTCTTC
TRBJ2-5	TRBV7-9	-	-	CASSFLETQYF	TGTGCCAGCAGCTTCCTAGAGACCCAGTACTTC